This T cell receptor (beta chain) came from a study of blood T cell repertoires in COVID-19. This clone came up a few times. As handled by the study authors: Reference gene primers were amplified, and this amplification served to estimate nucleated cell counts. Only in-frame clones appear in the TCRdb table, and some are missing; sequencing was by immunoSEQ multiplex PCR. V, J and clone size are those of that table, while D and trimming were read from the DNA. The repertoire consists of 200,000 to 300,000 clones, with approximately 85% occurring once and the leading ten covering about 0.7%. CDR1 is LGHNT, CDR2 FRNRAP, per germline. V shed 6 bases and J shed 10 bases, with 16 bases lying between them. The CDR3 is 13 amino acids.

This chain joins TRBV12-5 and TRBJ2-1, with no clear D. The specimen sequenced was peripheral blood. The receptor was isolated from a human donor in a cohort sampled during active COVID-19. The CDR3 loop is CASGPPLSSEQFF. The CDR3, as DNA: TGTGCTAGTGGCCCTCCTTTAAGCTCCGAGCAGTTCTTC.